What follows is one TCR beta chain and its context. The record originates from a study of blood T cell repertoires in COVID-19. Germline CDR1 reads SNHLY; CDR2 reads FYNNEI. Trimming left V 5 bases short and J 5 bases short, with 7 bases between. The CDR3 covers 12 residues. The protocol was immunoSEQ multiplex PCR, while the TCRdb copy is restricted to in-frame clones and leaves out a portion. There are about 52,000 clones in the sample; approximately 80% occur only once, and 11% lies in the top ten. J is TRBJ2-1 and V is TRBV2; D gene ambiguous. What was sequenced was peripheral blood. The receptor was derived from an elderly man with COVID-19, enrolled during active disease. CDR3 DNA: TGTGCCAGCAGTTACAGAAACAATGAGCAGTTCTTC. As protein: CASSYRNNEQFF.